This T cell receptor beta chain was recorded in a study of post-analysis software for immune sequencing data. Study context: There were relapsing-remitting, secondary progressive and progressive-relapsing multiple sclerosis among the disease courses included.

As to this clonotype: No antigen is known for it.

Broader study findings: When compared against controls, multiple sclerosis patients showed significantly lower normalized Chao1 diversity.

Prepared libraries of TCR beta cDNA carried unique molecular identifiers. A single record per CDR3 protein comes from TCRdb applying MiXCR to the PCR reads. The repertoire includes about 540,000 distinct CDR3 sequences, roughly 34% of them detected once, and approximately 6% sits in the top ten. The receptor's source is a girl aged 2-17 years with multiple sclerosis. The sequencing sample was made of blood.

This CDR3 is CSARDVWDTDTQYF. CDR3 nucleotide sequence: TGCAGTGCTAGAGATGTCTGGGACACAGATACGCAGTATTTT. This chain connects TRBV20-1 to TRBJ2-3; D unclear. The V and J ends lost 0 bases and 2 bases respectively, with 9 bases between them. CDR1 is DFQATT, CDR2 SNEGSKA, per germline (reference sequence). CDR3 length equals 14 residues.